The subject of this entry is one T cell receptor beta chain. The sample originates from a study of blood T cell repertoires in COVID-19. Study-level background: COVID-19 samples, acute and convalescent, were from the United States, Italy and Spain. PBMCs, B-cell-depleted T cells, or T cells were the source of the cDNA or gDNA that made up the material.

V lost 1 base, J lost 4 bases, and 6 bases stayed unmatched. This CDR3 is 15 amino acids long. The V gene's germline CDR1 is LGHDT and CDR2 YNNKEL (reference sequence). How the authors handled the data: Counts of nucleated cells, estimated from reference gene primer amplification, were obtained. Sequenced by immunoSEQ multiplex PCR; TCRdb stores in-frame clones only, minus some. The DNA was the basis for D and trimming; V, J and clone size are from that table. The sample has 250,000 or so clones, about 89% seen once. The sequence was collected from a man between 35 and 55 years old with active or convalescent COVID-19. The sequencing sample was made of peripheral blood. This rearrangement joins TRBV3-1 (or the pseudogene TRBV3-2) to TRBJ1-2, with 7 nucleotides matching TRBD1. CDR3 coding DNA: TGTGCCAGCAGCCAAGCGATGACAGGGCCCTATGGCTACACCTTC. This codes for CASSQAMTGPYGYTF.